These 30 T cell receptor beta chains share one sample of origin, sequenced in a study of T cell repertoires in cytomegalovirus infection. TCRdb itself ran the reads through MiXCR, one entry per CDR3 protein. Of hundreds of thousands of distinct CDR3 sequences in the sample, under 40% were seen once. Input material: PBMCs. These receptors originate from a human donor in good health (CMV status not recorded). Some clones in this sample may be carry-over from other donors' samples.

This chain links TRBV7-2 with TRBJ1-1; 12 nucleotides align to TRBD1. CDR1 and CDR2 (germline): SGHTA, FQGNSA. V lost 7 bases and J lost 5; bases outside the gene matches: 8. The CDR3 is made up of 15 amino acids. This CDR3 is CASTGTGGVWTEAFF. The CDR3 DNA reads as TGTGCCAGCACCGGGACAGGGGGCGTATGGACTGAAGCTTTCTTT.

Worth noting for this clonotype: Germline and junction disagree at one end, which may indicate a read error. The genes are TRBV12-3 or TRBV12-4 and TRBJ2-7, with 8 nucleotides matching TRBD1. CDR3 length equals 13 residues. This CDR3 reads CDSSPGTGTEQYF. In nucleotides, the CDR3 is TGTGACAGCAGCCCCGGGACAGGCACCGAGCAGTACTTC.

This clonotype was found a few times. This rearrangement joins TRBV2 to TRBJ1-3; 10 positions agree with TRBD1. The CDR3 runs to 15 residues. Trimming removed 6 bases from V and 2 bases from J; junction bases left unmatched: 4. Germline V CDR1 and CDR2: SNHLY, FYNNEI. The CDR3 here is CASSPGTGAGNTIYF. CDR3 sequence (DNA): TGTGCCAGCAGCCCAGGGACAGGGGCTGGAAACACCATATATTTT.

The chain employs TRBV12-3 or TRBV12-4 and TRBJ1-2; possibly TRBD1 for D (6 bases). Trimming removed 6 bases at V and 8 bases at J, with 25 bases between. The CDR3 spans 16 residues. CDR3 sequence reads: CASRPTSLRGAEGYTF. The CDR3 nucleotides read TGTGCCAGCAGGCCGACCTCATTACGGGGGGCGGAGGGCTACACCTTC.

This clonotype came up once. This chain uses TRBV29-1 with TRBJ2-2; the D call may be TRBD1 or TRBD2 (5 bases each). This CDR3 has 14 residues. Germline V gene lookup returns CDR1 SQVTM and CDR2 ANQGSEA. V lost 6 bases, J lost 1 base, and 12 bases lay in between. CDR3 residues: CSVWGRENTGELFF. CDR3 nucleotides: TGCAGCGTCTGGGGACGGGAGAACACCGGGGAGCTGTTTTTT.

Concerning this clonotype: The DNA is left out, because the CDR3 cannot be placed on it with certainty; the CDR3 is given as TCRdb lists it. The CDR3 here is CASREWGSGTSSNEQLF. The rearrangement uses TRBV6-6 and TRBJ2-1; the tabulated D call, TRBD1, remains unverified against the DNA. The CDR3 extends over 17 residues, inclusive of both ends. Germline CDR1 reads MNHNY; CDR2 reads SVGAGI (reference sequence).

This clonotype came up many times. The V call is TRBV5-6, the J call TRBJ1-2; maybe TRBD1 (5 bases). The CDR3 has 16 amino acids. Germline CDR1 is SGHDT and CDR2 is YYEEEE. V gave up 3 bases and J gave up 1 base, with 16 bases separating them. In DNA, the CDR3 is TGTGCCAGCAGCTCGAACCCCCGCAGGGATAACTATGGCTACACCTTC. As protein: CASSSNPRRDNYGYTF.

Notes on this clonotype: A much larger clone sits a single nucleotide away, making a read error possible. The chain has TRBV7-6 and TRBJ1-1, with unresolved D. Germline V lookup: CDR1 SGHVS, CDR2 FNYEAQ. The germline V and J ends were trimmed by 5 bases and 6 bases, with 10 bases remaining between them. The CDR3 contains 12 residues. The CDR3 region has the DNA TGTGCCAGCAGCCGAGACTGGCCTGAAGCTTTCTTT. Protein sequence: CASSRDWPEAFF.

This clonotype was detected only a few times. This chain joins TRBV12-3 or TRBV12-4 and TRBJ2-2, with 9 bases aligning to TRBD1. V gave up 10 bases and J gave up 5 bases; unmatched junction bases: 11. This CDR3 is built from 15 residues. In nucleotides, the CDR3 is TGTGCCACCTCCCCCGGGGACAGGGTTACCGGGGAGCTGTTTTTT. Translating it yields CATSPGDRVTGELFF.

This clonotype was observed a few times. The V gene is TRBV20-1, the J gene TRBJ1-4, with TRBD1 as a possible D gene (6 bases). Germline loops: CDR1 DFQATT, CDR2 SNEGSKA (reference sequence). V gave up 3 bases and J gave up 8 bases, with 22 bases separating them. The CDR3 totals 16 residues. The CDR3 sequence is CSASLYPGGTGEKLFF. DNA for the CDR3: TGCAGTGCTAGCCTCTACCCGGGGGGCACGGGGGAAAAACTGTTTTTT.

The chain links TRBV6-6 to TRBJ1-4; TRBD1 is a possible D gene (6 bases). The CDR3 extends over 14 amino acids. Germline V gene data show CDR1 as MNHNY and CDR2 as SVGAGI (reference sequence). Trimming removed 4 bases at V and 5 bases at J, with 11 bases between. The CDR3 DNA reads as TGTGCCAGCAGTTTCCGGGGGCCGAATGAAAAACTGTTTTTT. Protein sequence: CASSFRGPNEKLFF.

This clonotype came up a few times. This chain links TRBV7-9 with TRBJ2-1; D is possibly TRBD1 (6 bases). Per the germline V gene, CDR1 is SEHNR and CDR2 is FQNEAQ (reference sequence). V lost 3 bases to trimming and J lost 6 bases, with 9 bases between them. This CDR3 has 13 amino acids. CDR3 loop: CASSFTGPNEQFF. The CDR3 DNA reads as TGTGCCAGCAGCTTTACAGGGCCCAATGAGCAGTTCTTC.

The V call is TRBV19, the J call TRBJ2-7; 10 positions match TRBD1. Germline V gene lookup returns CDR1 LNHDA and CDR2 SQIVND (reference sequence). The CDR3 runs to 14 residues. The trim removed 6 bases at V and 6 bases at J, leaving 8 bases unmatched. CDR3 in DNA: TGTGCCAGTAGAACCGGGACAGGGGTATCCGAGCAGTACTTC. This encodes CASRTGTGVSEQYF.

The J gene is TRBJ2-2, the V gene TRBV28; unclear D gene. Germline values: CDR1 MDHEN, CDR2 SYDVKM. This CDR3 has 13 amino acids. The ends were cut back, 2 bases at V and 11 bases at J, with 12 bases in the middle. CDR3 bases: TGTGCCAGCAGTTTACCCCCCCCCCTAGAGCTGTTTTTT. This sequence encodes CASSLPPPLELFF.

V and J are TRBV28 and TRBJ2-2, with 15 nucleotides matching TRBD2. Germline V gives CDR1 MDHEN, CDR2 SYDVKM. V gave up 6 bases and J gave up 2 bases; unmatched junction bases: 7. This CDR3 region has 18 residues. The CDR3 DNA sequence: TGTGCCAGCAGCCCTGGACTAGCGGGGGGGATAAACACCGGGGAGCTGTTTTTT. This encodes CASSPGLAGGINTGELFF.

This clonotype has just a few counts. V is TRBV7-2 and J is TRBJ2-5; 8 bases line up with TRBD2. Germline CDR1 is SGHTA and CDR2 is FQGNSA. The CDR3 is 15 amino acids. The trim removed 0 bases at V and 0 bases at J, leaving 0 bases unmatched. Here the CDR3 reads CASSLATSDQETQYF. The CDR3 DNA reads TGTGCCAGCAGCTTAGCGACTAGCGACCAAGAGACCCAGTACTTC.

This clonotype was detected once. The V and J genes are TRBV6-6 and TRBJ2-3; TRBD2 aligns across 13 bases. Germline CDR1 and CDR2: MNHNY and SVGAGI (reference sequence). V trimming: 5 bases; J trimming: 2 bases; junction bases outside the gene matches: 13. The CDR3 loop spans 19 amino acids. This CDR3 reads CASSHNPGTSGVYTDTQYF. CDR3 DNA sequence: TGTGCCAGCAGTCATAACCCTGGGACTAGCGGGGTATACACAGATACGCAGTATTTT.

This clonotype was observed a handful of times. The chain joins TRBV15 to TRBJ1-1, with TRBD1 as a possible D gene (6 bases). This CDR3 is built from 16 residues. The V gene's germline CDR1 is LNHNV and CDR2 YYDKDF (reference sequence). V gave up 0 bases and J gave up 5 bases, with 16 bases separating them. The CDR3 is CATSREGGGGRTEAFF. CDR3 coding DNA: TGTGCCACCAGCAGAGAGGGGGGCGGAGGGAGGACTGAAGCTTTCTTT.

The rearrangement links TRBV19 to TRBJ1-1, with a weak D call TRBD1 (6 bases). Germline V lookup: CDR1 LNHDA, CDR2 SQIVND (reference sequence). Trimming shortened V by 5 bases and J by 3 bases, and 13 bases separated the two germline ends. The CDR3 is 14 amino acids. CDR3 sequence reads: CASSHREGHTEAFF. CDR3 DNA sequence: TGTGCCAGTAGTCACAGGGAGGGGCACACTGAAGCTTTCTTT.

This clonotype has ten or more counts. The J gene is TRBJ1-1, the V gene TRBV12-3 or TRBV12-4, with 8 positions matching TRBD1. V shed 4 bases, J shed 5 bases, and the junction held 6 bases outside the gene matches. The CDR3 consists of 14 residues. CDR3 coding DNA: TGTGCCAGCAGTTCCAGACAGGGGCGGACTGAAGCTTTCTTT. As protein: CASSSRQGRTEAFF.

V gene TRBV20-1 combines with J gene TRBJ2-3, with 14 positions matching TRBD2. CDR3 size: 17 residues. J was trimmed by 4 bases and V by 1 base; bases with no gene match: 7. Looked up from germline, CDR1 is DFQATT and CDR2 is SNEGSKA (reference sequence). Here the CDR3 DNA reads TGCAGTGCTAGAGGCCTGGGGACTAGCGGGAGTTCAGATACGCAGTATTTT. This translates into CSARGLGTSGSSDTQYF.

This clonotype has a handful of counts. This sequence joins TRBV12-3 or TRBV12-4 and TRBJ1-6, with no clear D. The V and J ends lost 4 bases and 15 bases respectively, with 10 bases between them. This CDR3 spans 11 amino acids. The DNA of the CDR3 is TGTGCCAGCAGTTCCGGGTTACTCCTCCACTTT. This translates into CASSSGLLLHF.

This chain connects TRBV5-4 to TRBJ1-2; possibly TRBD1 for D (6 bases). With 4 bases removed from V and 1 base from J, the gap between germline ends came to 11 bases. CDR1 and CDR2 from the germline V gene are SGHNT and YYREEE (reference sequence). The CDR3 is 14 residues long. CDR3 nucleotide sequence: TGTGCCAGCAGCCAGTGGACAGTTAACTATGGCTACACCTTC. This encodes CASSQWTVNYGYTF.

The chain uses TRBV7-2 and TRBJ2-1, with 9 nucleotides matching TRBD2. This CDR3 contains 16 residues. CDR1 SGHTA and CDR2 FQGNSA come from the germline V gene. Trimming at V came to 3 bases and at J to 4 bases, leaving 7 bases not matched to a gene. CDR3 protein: CASSLISGSVYNEQFF. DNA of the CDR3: TGTGCCAGCAGCTTGATTAGCGGGAGTGTTTACAATGAGCAGTTCTTC. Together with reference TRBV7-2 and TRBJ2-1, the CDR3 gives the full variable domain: GAGVSQSPSNKVTEKGKDVELRCDPISGHTALYWYRQSLGQGLEFLIYFQGNSAPDKSGLPSDRFSAERTGGSVSTLTIQRTQQEDSAVYLCASSLISGSVYNEQFFGPGTRLTVL.

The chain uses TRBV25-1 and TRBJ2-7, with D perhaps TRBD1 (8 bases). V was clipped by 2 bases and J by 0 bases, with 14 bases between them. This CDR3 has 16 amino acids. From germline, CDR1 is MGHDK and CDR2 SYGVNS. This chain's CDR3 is CASSEGGDRSSYEQYF. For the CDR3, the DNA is TGTGCCAGCAGTGAAGGGGGGGACAGGAGCTCCTACGAGCAGTACTTC.

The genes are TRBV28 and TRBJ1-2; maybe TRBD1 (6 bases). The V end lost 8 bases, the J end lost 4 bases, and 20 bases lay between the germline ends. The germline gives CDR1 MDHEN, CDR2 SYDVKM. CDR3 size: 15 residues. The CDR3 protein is CASAKRGTGLYGYTF. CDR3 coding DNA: TGTGCCAGCGCCAAAAGAGGAACAGGGCTCTATGGCTACACCTTC.

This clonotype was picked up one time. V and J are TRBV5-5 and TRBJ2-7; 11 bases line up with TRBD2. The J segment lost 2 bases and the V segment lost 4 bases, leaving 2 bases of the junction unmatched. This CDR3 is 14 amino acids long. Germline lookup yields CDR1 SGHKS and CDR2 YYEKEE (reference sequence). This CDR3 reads CASSGTSGAYEQYF. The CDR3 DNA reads TGTGCCAGCAGCGGGACTAGCGGCGCCTACGAGCAGTACTTC.

In DNA form, the CDR3 reads TGTGCCAGCAGCAAGCAGACATACGATTATAGCAATCAGCCCCAGCATTTT. Translation: CASSKQTYDYSNQPQHF. This chain connects TRBV12-3 or TRBV12-4 to TRBJ1-5; D remains unclear. Trimming shortened V by 6 bases and J by 0 bases, and 18 bases separated the two germline ends. This CDR3 has 17 residues.

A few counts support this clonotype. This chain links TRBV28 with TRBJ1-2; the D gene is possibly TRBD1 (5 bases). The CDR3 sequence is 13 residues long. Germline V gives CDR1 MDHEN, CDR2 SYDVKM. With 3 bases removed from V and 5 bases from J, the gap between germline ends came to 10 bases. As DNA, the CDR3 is TGTGCCAGCAGTTTCGCCAGGGCGTATGGCTACACCTTC. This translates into CASSFARAYGYTF.

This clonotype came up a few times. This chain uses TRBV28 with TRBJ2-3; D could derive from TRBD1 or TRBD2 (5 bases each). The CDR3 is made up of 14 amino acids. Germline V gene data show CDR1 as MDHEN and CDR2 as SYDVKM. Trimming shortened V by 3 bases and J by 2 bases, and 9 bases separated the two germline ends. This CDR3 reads CASSLGRHTDTQYF. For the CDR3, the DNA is TGTGCCAGCAGTTTGGGACGGCACACAGATACGCAGTATTTT.